A selection of T cell receptor beta chains follows, all from one sample in a study of T cell clonotyping in hematopoietic cell transplantation. The method was immunoSEQ multiplex PCR; TCRdb's version includes in-frame clones alone and lacks a portion of them. Of 28,000 or so clones listed, 90% to 97% are singletons. Sequenced input: peripheral blood mononuclear cells. The receptors originated from a man aged 50 or older in good health. Some clones in this sample may be carry-over from other donors' samples. CDR3s include the opening cysteine and the closing phenylalanine or tryptophan. D genes are given only for firm matches. Clone size is shown for a subset of rows, as once, few, many or a class of expanded clone.

CDR3 DNA,CDR3 protein,D gene,V gene,clone size,J gene
TGTGCCAGCAGCTTGAAGACTTTGGATGAAAAACTGTTTTTT,CASSLKTLDEKLFF,-,TRBV5-6,-,TRBJ1-4
TGCAGCGTTGGAGGACTCTTGTTTGAAGCTTTCTTT,CSVGGLLFEAFF,-,TRBV29-1,few,TRBJ1-1
TGTGCCAGCAGCTTGCGGCTTTCCTCCTACGAGCAGTACTTC,CASSLRLSSYEQYF,-,TRBV5-8,few,TRBJ2-7
TGTGCCTGGATGGGGGCGGGTGGGGCCAACGTCCTGACTTTC,CAWMGAGGANVLTF,-,TRBV30,once,TRBJ2-6
TGCGCCAGCAGTGAAGAGGGCTCCAATTCACCCCTCCACTTT,CASSEEGSNSPLHF,-,TRBV10-2,once,TRBJ1-6
TGTGCCAGCATCAATCCACCCCAGGGGGCGCGCTCACCCCTCCACTTT,CASINPPQGARSPLHF,TRBD1,TRBV2,-,TRBJ1-6
TGTGCCAGCAGTTTCGGAGGGGGTAGCAATCAGCCCCAGCATTTT,CASSFGGGSNQPQHF,-,TRBV27,-,TRBJ1-5
TGTGCCAGCAGCGTAACGGGACCAGGGAATTCACCCCTCCACTTT,CASSVTGPGNSPLHF,-,TRBV9,-,TRBJ1-6
TGTGCCAGCAGTAACGACAGGCGGAATGAAAAACTGTTTTTT,CASSNDRRNEKLFF,-,TRBV27,-,TRBJ1-4
TGTGCCAGCAGCTTAGGACAGATGAACACTGAAGCTTTCTTT,CASSLGQMNTEAFF,-,TRBV5-4,once,TRBJ1-1
TGTGCCAGCAGCTTGTTAGGGACAGGGACCTACGAGCAGTACTTC,CASSLLGTGTYEQYF,TRBD1,TRBV5-6,once,TRBJ2-7
TGTGCCACCAGCAGAGATTCGAGCAGGGTTGAGTTCGGAGAGACCCAGTACTTC,CATSRDSSRVEFGETQYF,-,TRBV15,-,TRBJ2-5
TGCGCCAGCAGCCAAGAATCGGGAAGAGCGTCCTATGGCTACACCTTC,CASSQESGRASYGYTF,-,TRBV4-1,-,TRBJ1-2
TGTGCCAGCAGTGCGACAGGTGGGGACACCGGGGAGCTGTTTTTT,CASSATGGDTGELFF,-,TRBV6-1,-,TRBJ2-2
TGTGCCAGCAGCCTAGGACAGGGAATACAGCCCCAGCATTTT,CASSLGQGIQPQHF,TRBD1,TRBV5-6,-,TRBJ1-5
TGTGCCAGTAGACGGACAGGGCCTAACTATGGCTACACCTTC,CASRRTGPNYGYTF,TRBD1,TRBV19,once,TRBJ1-2